This T cell receptor (beta chain) was found in a study of shared clonotypes between healthy human individuals. From CD4+ cells came CD45RA+ naive and CD45RA-negative memory subsets. Study outcomes and limitations: Naive CD4 clonotypes were shared across a handful of donors at roughly 5%. Limitation of the genetic and exposure-history diversity represented came from the few donors.

This clone was detected once. Its antigen is unidentified. In the sorted-subset replicate PCRs, 200 ng DNA, around 30,000 T cell genomes, was used. The assay was immunoSEQ multiplex PCR, and TCRdb's table has in-frame clones only and misses some. Of fewer than 3 million clones listed, approximately 90% are singletons. This receptor was obtained from a man in his late teens or twenties in good health. Some clones in this sample may be carry-over from other donors' samples. Sequenced sample: naive CD4+ T cells from PBMCs. The subset denotes: CD45RA+ positively selected.

The CDR3 is CASSQLAGGPDGELFF. In nucleotides, the CDR3 is TGCGCCAGCAGCCAACTAGCGGGAGGGCCGGACGGGGAGCTGTTTTTT. The genes are TRBV5-1 and TRBJ2-2; 13 bases match TRBD2. Germline CDR1 reads SGHRS; CDR2 reads YFSETQ. This CDR3 comprises 16 residues. Trimming removed 4 bases from V and 7 bases from J; junction bases left unmatched: 7.